This is a list of T cell receptor beta chains from one sample in a study of T cell responses to AZD1222 COVID-19 vaccine. Some clones are missing from TCRdb's copy, which holds only in-frame ones; the method was immunoSEQ multiplex PCR. The sample yields 120,000 to 150,000 clones, around 90% seen once. Sequenced material: peripheral blood, taken 28 days after the second AZD1222 dose. All receptors derive from an adult who received the AZD1222 COVID-19 vaccine. The CDR3 runs from the conserved cysteine through the conserved F or W. A D gene is named only where the DNA matches it firmly.

CASSYSTGLNTEAFF TGCGCCAGCAGCTACTCGACAGGGTTGAACACTGAAGCTTTCTTT TRBJ1-1 TRBV5-1 TRBD1
CASREQGYEQYF TGTGCCAGCAGGGAACAGGGGTACGAGCAGTACTTC TRBJ2-7 TRBV28 TRBD1
CASSLGMTGGGSPLHF TGTGCCAGCAGCTTAGGGATGACAGGAGGGGGTTCACCCCTCCACTTT TRBJ1-6 TRBV7-9 .
CASRTGHDHWGSYEQYF TGTGCCAGCAGGACGGGACACGATCATTGGGGCTCCTACGAGCAGTACTTC TRBJ2-7 TRBV28 .
CAWRGDKQNYGYTF TGTGCCTGGAGGGGGGACAAGCAGAACTATGGCTACACCTTC TRBJ1-2 TRBV30 .
CASAAGANVLTF TGTGCCAGCGCGGCTGGGGCCAACGTCCTGACTTTC TRBJ2-6 TRBV7-9 .
CASSRSGRSLYGYTF TGTGCCAGCAGCCGTTCCGGGAGAAGCCTCTATGGCTACACCTTC TRBJ1-2 TRBV4-2 .
CASSPSLRGRDKLFF TGTGCCAGCAGTCCATCCCTCAGGGGGCGAGATAAACTGTTTTTT TRBJ1-4 TRBV27 TRBD1
CASSYGQGNSPLHF TGTGCCAGCAGCTACGGACAGGGAAATTCACCCCTCCACTTT TRBJ1-6 TRBV7-3 TRBD1
CASSPQEIYGYTF TGTGCCAGCAGTCCCCAGGAGATTTATGGCTACACCTTC TRBJ1-2 TRBV28 .